This T cell receptor (beta chain) was recovered during a study of blood T cell repertoires in COVID-19. Study details: Some COVID-19 samples were acute and others convalescent; all came from the United States, Italy and Spain. Sample material is recorded as cDNA or gDNA derived from T cells, B-cell-depleted T cells, or PBMCs.

CDR1 is SGHVS, CDR2 FQNEAQ, per germline. This CDR3 is built from 14 residues. Under the authors' procedure: Researchers report that nucleated cell counts were estimated from reference gene primer amplification. Libraries were prepared by immunoSEQ multiplex PCR; TCRdb keeps only in-frame clonotypes and omits some of them. The DNA was the basis for D and trimming; V, J and clone size are from that table. Of about 230,000 clones in the sample, about four fifths were seen once. In regard to this clone: One end of the junction varies from germline; a read error may be responsible.

The source of this sequence is a middle-aged man with active or convalescent COVID-19. The sequencing input was peripheral blood. The J gene is TRBJ1-1, the V gene TRBV7-8; tentatively, D is TRBD1 (6 bases). The DNA for the CDR3 is TGTGTCAGCAGCTTAATACAGGGAGCAACTGAAGCTTTCTTT. Protein: CVSSLIQGATEAFF.